The entry below gives a single T cell receptor beta chain sequence along with its context. Its cognate antigen is unknown. This sample is part of a study of T cell responses to AZD1222 COVID-19 vaccine. Study-level points and caveats: CD4 TCRs covered the whole spike, strongest at regions 160-218 and 743-854. Sampling that yielded the repertoires occurred only after the peak T cell response. Most donors were white British and more were female, and clonal diversity was possibly underestimated. Baseline serostatus was positive in only a handful of AZD1222 recipients.

Sequenced by immunoSEQ multiplex PCR; TCRdb stores in-frame clones only, minus some. The profile shows about 150,000 clones, approximately 91% of them singletons. This sequence originates from an adult in good health. The material was peripheral blood, obtained on day 0 of AZD1222 vaccination.

The CDR3 DNA sequence: TGTGCCAGCAGCCGCGGACTAGCGGGAGGAGGGACCGGGGAGCTGTTTTTT. Translating gives CASSRGLAGGGTGELFF. The J gene is TRBJ2-2, the V gene TRBV7-9, with 14 bases identical to TRBD2. Germline values: CDR1 SEHNR, CDR2 FQNEAQ (reference sequence). The length of the CDR3 is 17 residues. Trimming cost V 5 bases and J 5 bases; bases outside gene matches: 7.